This note documents a single T cell receptor (beta chain) sequence. This sample was taken from a study of blood T cell repertoires in COVID-19. Study at large: Sites across the United States, Italy and Spain contributed samples from acute and convalescent COVID-19. T cells, B-cell-depleted T cells, or PBMCs provided the cDNA or gDNA that served as material.

After removal of 2 bases from V and 7 bases from J, the junction contained 8 bases not matched to a gene. Looked up from germline, CDR1 is KGHSH and CDR2 is LQKENI. The CDR3 is 16 residues long. Assay: immunoSEQ multiplex PCR; the TCRdb copy retains only in-frame clones and omits some. The profile shows approximately 350,000 clones, roughly 90% of them singletons. The receptor was isolated from a woman between 65 and 79 years old with COVID-19, enrolled during active disease. The chain links TRBV18 to TRBJ1-6; TRBD1 agrees at 7 bases. The sample taken for sequencing was peripheral blood. The DNA of the CDR3 is TGTGCCAGCTCACCAACTACAGGGGACAGAAATTCACCCCTCCACTTT. Its translation: CASSPTTGDRNSPLHF.